This T cell receptor beta chain came from a study of shared clonotypes between healthy human individuals. Study-level background: Each donor contributed plates that comprised three CD4 naive, three CD4 memory, two CD8 naive and one CD8 memory. Study findings and constraints: All-four-donor shared clonotypes had higher generation probabilities than non-shared clonotypes did. Blood was the sole source, and tissue repertoires probably differ.

The assay ran at deep level. Sequenced by immunoSEQ multiplex PCR; TCRdb stores in-frame clones only, minus some. This sample has about 2,200,000 clones; 90% to 95% occur once, and the top ten carry over 1.5%. It was CD45RO-negative cells, positively selected for CCR7, that made up naive CD8 cells, with terminally differentiated effector memory CD45RA+ cells excluded. Germline-derived CDR1 and CDR2 are SGHAT and FQNNGV. This CDR3 spans 13 amino acids. Trimming cost V 5 bases and J 1 base, with 7 bases left between them. Concerning this clone itself: The target antigen is unknown.

V is TRBV11-2 and J is TRBJ2-3; D gene unclear. The TCR sequence derives from a man aged 18 to 29 in good health. Some clones in this sample may be carry-over from other donors' samples. Input material: naive CD8+ T cells from PBMCs. The CDR3 DNA follows: TGTGCCAGCAGCCCCGACGGCACAGATACGCAGTATTTT. Translation gives CASSPDGTDTQYF.